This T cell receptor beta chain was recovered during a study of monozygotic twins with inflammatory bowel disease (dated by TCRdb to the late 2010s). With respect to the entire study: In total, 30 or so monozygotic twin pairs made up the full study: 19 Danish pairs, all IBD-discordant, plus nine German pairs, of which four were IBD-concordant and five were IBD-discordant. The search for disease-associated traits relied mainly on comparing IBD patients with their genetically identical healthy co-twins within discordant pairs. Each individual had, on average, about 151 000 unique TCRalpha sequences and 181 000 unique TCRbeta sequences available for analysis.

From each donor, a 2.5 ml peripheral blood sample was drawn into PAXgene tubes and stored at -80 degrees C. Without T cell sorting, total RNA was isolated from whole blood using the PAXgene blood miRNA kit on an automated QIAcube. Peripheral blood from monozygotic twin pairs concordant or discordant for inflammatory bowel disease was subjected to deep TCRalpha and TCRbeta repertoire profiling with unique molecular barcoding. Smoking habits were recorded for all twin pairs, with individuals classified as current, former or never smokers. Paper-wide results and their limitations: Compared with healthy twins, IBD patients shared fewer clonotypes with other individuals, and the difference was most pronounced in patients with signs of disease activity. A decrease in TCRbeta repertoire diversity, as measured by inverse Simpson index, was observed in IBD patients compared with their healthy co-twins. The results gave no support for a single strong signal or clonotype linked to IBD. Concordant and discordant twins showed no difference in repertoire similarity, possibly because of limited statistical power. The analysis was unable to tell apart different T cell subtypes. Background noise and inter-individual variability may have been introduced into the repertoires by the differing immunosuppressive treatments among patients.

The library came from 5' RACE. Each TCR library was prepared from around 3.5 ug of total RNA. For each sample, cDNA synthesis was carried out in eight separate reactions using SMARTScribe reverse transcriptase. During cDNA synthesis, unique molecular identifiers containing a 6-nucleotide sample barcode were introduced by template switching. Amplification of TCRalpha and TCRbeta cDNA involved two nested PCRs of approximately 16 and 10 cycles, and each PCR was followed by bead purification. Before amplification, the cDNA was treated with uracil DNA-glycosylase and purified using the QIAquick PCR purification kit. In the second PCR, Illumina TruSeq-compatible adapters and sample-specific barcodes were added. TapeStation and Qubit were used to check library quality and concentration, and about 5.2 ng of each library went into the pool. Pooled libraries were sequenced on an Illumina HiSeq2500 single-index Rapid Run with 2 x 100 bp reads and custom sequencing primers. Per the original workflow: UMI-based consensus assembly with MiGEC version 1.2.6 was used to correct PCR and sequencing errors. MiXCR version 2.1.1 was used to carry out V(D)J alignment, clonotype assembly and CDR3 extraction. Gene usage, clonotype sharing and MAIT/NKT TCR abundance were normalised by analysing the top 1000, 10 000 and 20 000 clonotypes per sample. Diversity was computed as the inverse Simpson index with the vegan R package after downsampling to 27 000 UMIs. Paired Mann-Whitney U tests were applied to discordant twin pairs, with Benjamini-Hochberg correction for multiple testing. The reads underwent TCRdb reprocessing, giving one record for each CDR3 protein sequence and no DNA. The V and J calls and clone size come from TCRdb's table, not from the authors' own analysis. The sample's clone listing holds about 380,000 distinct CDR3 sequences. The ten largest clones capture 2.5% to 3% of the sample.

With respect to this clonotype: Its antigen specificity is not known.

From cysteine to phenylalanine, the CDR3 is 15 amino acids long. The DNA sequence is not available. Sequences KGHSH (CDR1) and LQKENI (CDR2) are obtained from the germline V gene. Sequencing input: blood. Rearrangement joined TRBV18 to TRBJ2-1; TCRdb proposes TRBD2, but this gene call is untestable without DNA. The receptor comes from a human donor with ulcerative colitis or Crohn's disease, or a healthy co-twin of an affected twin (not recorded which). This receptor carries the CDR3 CASSPQAGGDNEQFF.